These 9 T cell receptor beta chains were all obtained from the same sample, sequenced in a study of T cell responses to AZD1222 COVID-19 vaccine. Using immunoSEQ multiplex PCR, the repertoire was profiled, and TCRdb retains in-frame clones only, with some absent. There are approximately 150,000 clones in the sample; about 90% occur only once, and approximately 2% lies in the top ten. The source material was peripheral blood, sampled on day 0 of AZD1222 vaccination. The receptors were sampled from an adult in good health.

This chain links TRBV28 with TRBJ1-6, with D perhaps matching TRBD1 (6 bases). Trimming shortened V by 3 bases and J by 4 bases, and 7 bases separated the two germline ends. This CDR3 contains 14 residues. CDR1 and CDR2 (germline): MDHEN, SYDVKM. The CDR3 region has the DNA TGTGCCAGCAGTTTCGGACAGTATAATTCACCCCTCCACTTT. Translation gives CASSFGQYNSPLHF.

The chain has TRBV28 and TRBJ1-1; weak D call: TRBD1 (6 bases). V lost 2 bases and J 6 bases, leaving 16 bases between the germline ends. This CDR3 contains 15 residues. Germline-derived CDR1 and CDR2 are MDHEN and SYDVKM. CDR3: CASSLPQGSRPEAFF. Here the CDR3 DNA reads TGTGCCAGCAGTTTACCTCAGGGGTCCAGACCTGAAGCTTTCTTT. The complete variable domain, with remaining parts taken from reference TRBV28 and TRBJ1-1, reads DVKVTQSSRYLVKRTGEKVFLECVQDMDHENMFWYRQDPGLGLRLIYFSYDVKMKEKGDIPEGYSVSREKKERFSLILESASTNQTSMYLCASSLPQGSRPEAFFGQGTRLTVV.

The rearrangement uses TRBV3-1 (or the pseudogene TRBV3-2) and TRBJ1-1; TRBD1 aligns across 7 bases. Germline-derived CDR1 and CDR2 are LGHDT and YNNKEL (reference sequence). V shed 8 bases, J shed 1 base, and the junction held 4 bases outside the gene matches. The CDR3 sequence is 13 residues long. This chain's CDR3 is CASGGTANTEAFF. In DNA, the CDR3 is TGTGCCAGCGGAGGGACAGCGAACACTGAAGCTTTCTTT.

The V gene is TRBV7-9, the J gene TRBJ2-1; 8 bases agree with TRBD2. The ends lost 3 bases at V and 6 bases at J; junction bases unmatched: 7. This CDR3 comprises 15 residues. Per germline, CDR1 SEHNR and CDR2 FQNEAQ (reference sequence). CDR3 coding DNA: TGTGCCAGCAGCTTTGGTAGCGGGGCGGCCAATGAGCAGTTCTTC. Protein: CASSFGSGAANEQFF.

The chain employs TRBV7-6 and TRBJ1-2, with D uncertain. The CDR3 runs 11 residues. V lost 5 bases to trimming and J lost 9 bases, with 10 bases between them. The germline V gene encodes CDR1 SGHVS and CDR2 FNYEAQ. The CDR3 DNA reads TGTGCCAGCAGCCACGACGGACGCTACACCTTC. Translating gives CASSHDGRYTF.

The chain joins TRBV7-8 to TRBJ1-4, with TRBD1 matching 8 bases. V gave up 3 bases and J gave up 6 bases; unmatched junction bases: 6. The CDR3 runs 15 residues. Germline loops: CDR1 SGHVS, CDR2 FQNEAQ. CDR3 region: CASSFRRTGHEKLFF. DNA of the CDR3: TGTGCCAGCAGCTTTCGAAGGACAGGGCATGAAAAACTGTTTTTT.

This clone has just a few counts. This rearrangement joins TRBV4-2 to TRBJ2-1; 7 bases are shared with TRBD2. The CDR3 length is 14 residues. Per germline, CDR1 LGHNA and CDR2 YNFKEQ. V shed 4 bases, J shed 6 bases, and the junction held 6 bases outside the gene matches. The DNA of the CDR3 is TGTGCCAGCAGCCCGACTAGCTCCGGCAATGAGCAGTTCTTC. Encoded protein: CASSPTSSGNEQFF.

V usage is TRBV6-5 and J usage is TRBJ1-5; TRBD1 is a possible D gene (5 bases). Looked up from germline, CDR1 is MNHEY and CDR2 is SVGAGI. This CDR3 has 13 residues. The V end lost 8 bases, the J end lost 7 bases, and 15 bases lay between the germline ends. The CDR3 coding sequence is TGTGCCAGCGCTACGGGGGAGGGCCAGCCCCAGCATTTT. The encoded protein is CASATGEGQPQHF.

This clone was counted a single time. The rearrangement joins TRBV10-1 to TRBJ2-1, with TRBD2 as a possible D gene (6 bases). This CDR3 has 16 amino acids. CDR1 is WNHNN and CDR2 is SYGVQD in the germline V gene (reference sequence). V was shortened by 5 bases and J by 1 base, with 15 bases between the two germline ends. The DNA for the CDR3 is TGCGCCAGCAGTCATATAGCGGCCTCTTCCTACAATGAGCAGTTCTTC. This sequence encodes CASSHIAASSYNEQFF.